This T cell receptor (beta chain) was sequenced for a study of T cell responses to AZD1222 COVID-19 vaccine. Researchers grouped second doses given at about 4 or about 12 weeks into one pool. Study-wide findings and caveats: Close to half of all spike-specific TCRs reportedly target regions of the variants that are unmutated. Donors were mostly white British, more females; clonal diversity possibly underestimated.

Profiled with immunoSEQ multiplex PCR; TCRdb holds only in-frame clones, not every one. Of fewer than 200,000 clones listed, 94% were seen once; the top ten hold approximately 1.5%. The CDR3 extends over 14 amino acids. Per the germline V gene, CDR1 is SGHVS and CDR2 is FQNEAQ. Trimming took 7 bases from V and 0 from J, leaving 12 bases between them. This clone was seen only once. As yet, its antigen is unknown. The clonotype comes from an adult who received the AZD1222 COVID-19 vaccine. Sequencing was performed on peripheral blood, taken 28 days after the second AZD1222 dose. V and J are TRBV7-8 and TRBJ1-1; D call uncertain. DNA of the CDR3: TGTGCCAGCACAGAAGAGACGGTGAACACTGAAGCTTTCTTT. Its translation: CASTEETVNTEAFF.